This record concerns one TCR beta chain sequence. The data belong to a study of blood T cell repertoires in COVID-19. V was clipped by 5 bases and J by 4 bases, with 8 bases between them. CDR3 length: 12 amino acids. CDR1 and CDR2 from the germline V gene are SEHNR and FQNEAQ (reference sequence). Authors' data handling: Reference gene primer amplification yielded estimated nucleated cell counts. Assay: immunoSEQ multiplex PCR; the TCRdb copy retains only in-frame clones and omits some. Clonal size and the V and J genes are those of that table, whereas D and trimming came from the DNA. This table holds about 120,000 clones, around 81% found once.

The chain links TRBV7-9 to TRBJ1-2; no clear D. The source of this sequence is a woman aged 50 to 65 with acute or convalescent COVID-19. The sequenced sample consisted of peripheral blood. The CDR3 nucleotides are TGTGCCAGCAGCCCCAACGGCTATGGCTACACCTTC. The encoded protein is CASSPNGYGYTF.